These T cell receptor beta chains were read from a single sample in a study of shared clonotypes between healthy human individuals. Assay: immunoSEQ multiplex PCR; the TCRdb copy retains only in-frame clones and omits some. The table shows 1.4 million or so clones, with less than 99% occurring only once. The sequenced sample was naive CD4+ T cells sorted from blood. The receptors originated from a man aged 30 to 39 in good health. Each CDR3 is given with its conserved first and last residue. Only part of the rows carry a size: once, few, many, or a class if the clone is expanded.

j_call | clone_size | v_call | cdr3_aa
TRBJ2-5 | - | TRBV6-6 | CASSYLGQETQYF
TRBJ2-2 | - | TRBV7-8 | CASSLVPGGVTGELFF
TRBJ2-3 | - | TRBV9 | CASSPRSSGLSTDTQYF
TRBJ1-1 | - | TRBV7-6 | CASSSGMRGNTEAFF
TRBJ2-3 | - | TRBV6-5 | CASSFPSGSGTDTQYF
TRBJ2-1 | - | TRBV5-1 | CASSLDPGTFNEQFF
TRBJ2-1 | - | TRBV27 | CASSPSFRGGSYNEQFF
TRBJ1-4 | - | TRBV5-1 | CASSLVGQAINEKLFF
TRBJ2-7 | - | TRBV28 | CASSSQGGEQYF
TRBJ2-2 | - | TRBV18 | CASSPPSGRANTGELFF
TRBJ2-3 | - | TRBV5-1 | CASSERAGVRDTQYF
TRBJ2-5 | - | TRBV6-6 | CASSSSGWEQYF
TRBJ2-3 | once | TRBV5-4 | CASSSAGVPDTQYF
TRBJ1-1 | - | TRBV29-1 | CSVATANTEAFF
TRBJ1-1 | - | TRBV6-1 | CASSRGQGWTEAFF
TRBJ1-2 | - | TRBV14 | CASSQELTGDGYTF
TRBJ2-1 | - | TRBV29-1 | CSVGIAGGGNEQFF
TRBJ1-5 | - | TRBV5-1 | CASRRTGNLNQPQHF
TRBJ2-2 | - | TRBV18 | CASSPLTFGTNTGELFF
TRBJ2-3 | - | TRBV9 | CASSVASGRVTDTQYF
TRBJ2-3 | - | TRBV14 | CATALVGGGTQYF
TRBJ2-1 | - | TRBV18 | CASSPGLAGGNEQFF
TRBJ2-7 | - | TRBV19 | CASSWGLAGEPTEQYF
TRBJ1-5 | - | TRBV2 | CASSDPLADYNQPQHF
TRBJ2-6 | - | TRBV7-3 | CASSPSSGANVLTF
TRBJ2-1 | - | TRBV5-6 | CASSGPLAGGPGVNEQFF
TRBJ2-7 | once | TRBV11-2 | CASSSGLSRGGSYEQYF
TRBJ2-7 | once | TRBV5-5 | CASSLSPQPFYEQYF
TRBJ2-3 | once | TRBV5-1 | CASSPNRLADTTDTQYF
TRBJ1-2 | few | TRBV4-3 | CASSQGTGSIYGYTF
TRBJ1-1 | - | TRBV21-1 | CASSNRGDTEAFF
TRBJ2-1 | once | TRBV15 | CATSRDITSGSSYNEQFF
TRBJ2-1 | - | TRBV9 | CASSSGTGSSYNEQFF
TRBJ2-3 | - | TRBV27 | CASGPAYTDTQYF
TRBJ1-5 | - | TRBV11-2 | CASSLYSNQPQHF